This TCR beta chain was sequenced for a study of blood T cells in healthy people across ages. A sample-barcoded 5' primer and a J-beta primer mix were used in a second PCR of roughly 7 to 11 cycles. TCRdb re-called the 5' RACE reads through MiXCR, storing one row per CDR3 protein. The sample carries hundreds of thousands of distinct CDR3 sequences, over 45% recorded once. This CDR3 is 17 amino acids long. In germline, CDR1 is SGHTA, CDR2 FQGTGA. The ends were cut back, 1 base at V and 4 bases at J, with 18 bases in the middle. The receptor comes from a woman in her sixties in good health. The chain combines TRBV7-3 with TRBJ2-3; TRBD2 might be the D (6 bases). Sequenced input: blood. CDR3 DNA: TGTGCCAGCAGCTTAAAAACCGGGGCGGGGAGCGCAGATACGCAGTATTTT. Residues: CASSLKTGAGSADTQYF.